A selection of T cell receptor beta chains follows, all from one sample in a study of blood T cell repertoires in COVID-19. Data came from immunoSEQ multiplex PCR; TCRdb stores just in-frame clones and leaves some out. The table lists 45,000 to 55,000 clones, approximately 88% of them singletons. Sequencing was done on a sample of peripheral blood. Receptors originate from a human donor in a cohort sampled during active COVID-19. Each CDR3 is given with its conserved first and last residue. D genes are given only for firm matches. The listing skips clone size in some rows; elsewhere it reads once, few, many or a size class.

v_gene: TRBV7-2
d_gene: NA
abundance: NA
j_gene: TRBJ1-1
len: 14
CDR3aa: CASSLGAMNTEAFF
CDR3nt: TGTGCCAGCAGCTTAGGGGCTATGAACACTGAAGCTTTCTTT

v_gene: TRBV20-1
d_gene: NA
abundance: NA
j_gene: TRBJ2-4
len: 11
CDR3aa: CSAPFEGLEYF
CDR3nt: TGCAGTGCCCCATTTGAGGGCCTCGAGTACTTC

v_gene: TRBV9
d_gene: TRBD2
abundance: NA
j_gene: TRBJ2-7
len: 16
CDR3aa: CASSPGLAGSSYEQYF
CDR3nt: TGTGCCAGCAGCCCAGGACTAGCGGGTAGCTCCTACGAGCAGTACTTC

v_gene: TRBV6-1
d_gene: TRBD1
abundance: NA
j_gene: TRBJ2-4
len: 16
CDR3aa: CASSGQGTIAKNIQYF
CDR3nt: TGTGCCAGCAGTGGACAGGGTACTATAGCCAAAAACATTCAGTACTTC

v_gene: TRBV7-2
d_gene: NA
abundance: NA
j_gene: TRBJ1-5
len: 16
CDR3aa: CASSPRAGVSHQPQHF
CDR3nt: TGTGCCAGCAGCCCGCGGGCAGGTGTATCTCATCAGCCCCAGCATTTT

v_gene: TRBV6-6
d_gene: TRBD1
abundance: NA
j_gene: TRBJ1-6
len: 14
CDR3aa: CASSDDRGNSPLHF
CDR3nt: TGTGCCAGCAGCGACGACAGGGGTAATTCACCCCTCCACTTT

v_gene: TRBV18
d_gene: NA
abundance: NA
j_gene: TRBJ1-4
len: 15
CDR3aa: CASSPSLATNEKLFF
CDR3nt: TGTGCCAGCTCACCAAGTCTAGCAACTAATGAAAAACTGTTTTTT

v_gene: TRBV28
d_gene: NA
abundance: NA
j_gene: TRBJ2-7
len: 14
CDR3aa: CASLGSGVFYEQYF
CDR3nt: TGTGCCAGCCTTGGGTCAGGGGTCTTCTACGAGCAGTACTTC

v_gene: TRBV9
d_gene: NA
abundance: NA
j_gene: TRBJ2-5
len: 15
CDR3aa: CASSVDSGFQETQYF
CDR3nt: TGTGCCAGCAGCGTAGATTCGGGGTTCCAAGAGACCCAGTACTTC

v_gene: TRBV13
d_gene: TRBD1
abundance: few
j_gene: TRBJ1-6
len: 17
CDR3aa: CASSPERDRGRHSPLHF
CDR3nt: TGTGCCAGCAGCCCCGAAAGGGACAGGGGGCGCCATTCACCCCTCCACTTT

v_gene: TRBV19
d_gene: TRBD2
abundance: NA
j_gene: TRBJ2-7
len: 11
CDR3aa: CPIAGSYEQYF
CDR3nt: TGTCCAATAGCGGGATCCTACGAGCAGTACTTC

v_gene: TRBV9
d_gene: TRBD1
abundance: NA
j_gene: TRBJ1-3
len: 17
CDR3aa: CASSVEDRGVFGNTIYF
CDR3nt: TGTGCCAGCAGCGTAGAAGACAGGGGGGTTTTTGGAAACACCATATATTTT

v_gene: TRBV3-1/TRBV3-2
d_gene: NA
abundance: NA
j_gene: TRBJ2-1
len: 17
CDR3aa: CASSQGRRLLKSNEQFF
CDR3nt: TGTGCCAGCAGCCAAGGTCGGCGACTCCTGAAGTCCAATGAGCAGTTCTTC

v_gene: TRBV5-1
d_gene: NA
abundance: NA
j_gene: TRBJ1-1
len: 14
CDR3aa: CASSLDGQNTEAFF
CDR3nt: TGCGCCAGCAGCTTGGATGGGCAGAACACTGAAGCTTTCTTT

v_gene: TRBV7-2
d_gene: TRBD1
abundance: NA
j_gene: TRBJ1-6
len: 15
CDR3aa: CASSWDRGLYSPLHF
CDR3nt: TGTGCCAGCAGTTGGGACAGGGGGCTTTATTCACCCCTCCACTTT

v_gene: TRBV9
d_gene: TRBD1
abundance: once
j_gene: TRBJ2-1
len: 14
CDR3aa: CASSTGTGPNEQFF
CDR3nt: TGTGCCAGCAGCACCGGGACAGGGCCCAATGAGCAGTTCTTC

v_gene: TRBV5-1
d_gene: TRBD2
abundance: NA
j_gene: TRBJ2-5
len: 15
CDR3aa: CASSVGREGRETQYF
CDR3nt: TGCGCCAGCAGCGTGGGCCGGGAGGGCCGGGAGACCCAGTACTTC

v_gene: TRBV5-5
d_gene: NA
abundance: NA
j_gene: TRBJ1-3
len: 15
CDR3aa: CASSPNEEAGNTIYF
CDR3nt: TGTGCCAGCAGCCCAAACGAGGAGGCCGGAAACACCATATATTTT

v_gene: TRBV30
d_gene: NA
abundance: NA
j_gene: TRBJ1-4
len: 13
CDR3aa: CAWRGGLNEKLFF
CDR3nt: TGTGCCTGGAGGGGTGGGCTTAATGAAAAACTGTTTTTT

v_gene: TRBV6-5
d_gene: TRBD2
abundance: NA
j_gene: TRBJ2-5
len: 16
CDR3aa: CASSYGIAGAQETQYF
CDR3nt: TGTGCCAGCAGTTACGGGATAGCGGGGGCCCAAGAGACCCAGTACTTC

v_gene: TRBV2
d_gene: NA
abundance: NA
j_gene: TRBJ2-1
len: 16
CDR3aa: CASSEGERTSYNEQFF
CDR3nt: TGTGCCAGCAGTGAAGGGGAGCGGACCTCCTACAATGAGCAGTTCTTC

v_gene: TRBV2
d_gene: NA
abundance: NA
j_gene: TRBJ2-7
len: 15
CDR3aa: CASSGAGAVRLEQYF
CDR3nt: TGTGCCAGCAGTGGTGCAGGGGCCGTCCGCCTAGAGCAGTACTTC

v_gene: TRBV6-5
d_gene: TRBD2
abundance: once
j_gene: TRBJ2-7
len: 14
CDR3aa: CASSYSTSGVEQYF
CDR3nt: TGTGCCAGCAGTTACTCGACTAGCGGGGTCGAGCAGTACTTC

v_gene: TRBV7-3
d_gene: NA
abundance: NA
j_gene: TRBJ1-1
len: 14
CDR3aa: CASSLNSRLTEAFF
CDR3nt: TGTGCCAGCAGCTTAAACTCACGTCTCACTGAAGCTTTCTTT

v_gene: TRBV5-4
d_gene: TRBD1
abundance: once
j_gene: TRBJ1-6
len: 15
CDR3aa: CASSRDSLYNSPLHF
CDR3nt: TGTGCCAGCAGCCGGGACAGTCTCTATAATTCACCCCTCCACTTT

v_gene: TRBV24-1
d_gene: NA
abundance: NA
j_gene: TRBJ2-3
len: 13
CDR3aa: CATSDGGLDTQYF
CDR3nt: TGTGCCACCAGTGATGGGGGGTTGGATACGCAGTATTTT

v_gene: TRBV5-1
d_gene: NA
abundance: NA
j_gene: TRBJ2-3
len: 14
CDR3aa: CASRGVVAADTQYF
CDR3nt: TGCGCCAGCAGGGGTGTGGTAGCGGCAGATACGCAGTATTTT

v_gene: TRBV6-6
d_gene: TRBD1
abundance: NA
j_gene: TRBJ1-1
len: 14
CDR3aa: CASSPGQGGTEAFF
CDR3nt: TGTGCCAGCAGTCCTGGACAGGGTGGCACTGAAGCTTTCTTT

v_gene: TRBV9
d_gene: NA
abundance: NA
j_gene: TRBJ2-2
len: 18
CDR3aa: CASSGRGVTGMDTGELFF
CDR3nt: TGTGCCAGCAGCGGGAGGGGGGTGACAGGGATGGACACCGGGGAGCTGTTTTTT

v_gene: TRBV30
d_gene: NA
abundance: once
j_gene: TRBJ1-2
len: 12
CDR3aa: CAWNYNRDGYTF
CDR3nt: TGTGCCTGGAATTATAACAGGGACGGCTACACCTTC

v_gene: TRBV24-1
d_gene: TRBD1
abundance: NA
j_gene: TRBJ2-1
len: 15
CDR3aa: CATSESGTGGDEQFF
CDR3nt: TGTGCCACCAGTGAATCCGGGACAGGGGGCGACGAGCAGTTCTTC

v_gene: TRBV3-1/TRBV3-2
d_gene: NA
abundance: NA
j_gene: TRBJ2-7
len: 16
CDR3aa: CASSQDRFGGRDEQYF
CDR3nt: TGTGCCAGCAGCCAAGATCGGTTCGGGGGGCGGGACGAGCAGTACTTC

v_gene: TRBV6-5
d_gene: TRBD1
abundance: few
j_gene: TRBJ1-1
len: 13
CDR3aa: CASRQGALTEAFF
CDR3nt: TGTGCCAGCAGACAGGGGGCGCTCACTGAAGCTTTCTTT

v_gene: TRBV5-8
d_gene: TRBD1
abundance: NA
j_gene: TRBJ1-1
len: 17
CDR3aa: CASSLGTGSWGGTEAFF
CDR3nt: TGTGCCAGCAGCTTGGGGACAGGGAGTTGGGGGGGCACTGAAGCTTTCTTT